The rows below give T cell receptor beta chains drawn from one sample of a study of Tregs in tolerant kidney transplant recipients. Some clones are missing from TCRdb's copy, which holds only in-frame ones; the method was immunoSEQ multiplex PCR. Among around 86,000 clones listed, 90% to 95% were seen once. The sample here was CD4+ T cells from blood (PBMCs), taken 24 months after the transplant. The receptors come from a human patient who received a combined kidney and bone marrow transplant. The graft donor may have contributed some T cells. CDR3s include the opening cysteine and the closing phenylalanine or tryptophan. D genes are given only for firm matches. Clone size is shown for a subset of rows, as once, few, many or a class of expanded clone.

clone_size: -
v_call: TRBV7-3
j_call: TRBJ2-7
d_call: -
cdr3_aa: CASSFSGSYEQYF
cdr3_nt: TGTGCCAGCAGCTTTAGCGGATCCTACGAGCAGTACTTC

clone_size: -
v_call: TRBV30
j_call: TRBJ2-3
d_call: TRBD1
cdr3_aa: CAWSPGTGGADTQYF
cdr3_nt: TGTGCCTGGAGCCCCGGGACAGGGGGCGCAGATACGCAGTATTTT

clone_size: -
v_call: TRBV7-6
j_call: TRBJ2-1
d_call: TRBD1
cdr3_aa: CASSLPAGPGGSYNEQFF
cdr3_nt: TGTGCCAGCAGCTTACCTGCAGGGCCAGGGGGTTCCTACAATGAGCAGTTCTTC

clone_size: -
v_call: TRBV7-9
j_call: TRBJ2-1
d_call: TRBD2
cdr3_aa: CASSLEMASGYNEQFF
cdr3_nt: TGTGCCAGCAGCTTAGAGATGGCTAGCGGATACAATGAGCAGTTCTTC

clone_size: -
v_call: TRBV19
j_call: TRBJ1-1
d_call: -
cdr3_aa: CASRLRGNMNTEAFF
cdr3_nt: TGTGCCAGTAGGCTCCGGGGGAACATGAACACTGAAGCTTTCTTT

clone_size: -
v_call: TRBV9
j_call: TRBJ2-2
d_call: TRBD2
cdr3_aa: CASSTRGGGGELFF
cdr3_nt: TGTGCCAGCAGCACCCGGGGCGGGGGCGGGGAGCTGTTTTTT

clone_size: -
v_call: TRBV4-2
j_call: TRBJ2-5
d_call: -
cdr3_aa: CASSPPPSETQYF
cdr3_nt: TGTGCCAGCAGCCCCCCCCCGAGTGAGACCCAGTACTTC

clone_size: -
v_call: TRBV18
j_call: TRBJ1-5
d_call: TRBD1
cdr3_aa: CASSLEGGQPQHF
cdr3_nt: TGTGCCAGCTCACTCGAAGGGGGCCAGCCCCAGCATTTT

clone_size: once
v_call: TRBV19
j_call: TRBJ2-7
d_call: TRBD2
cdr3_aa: CATRRGSGGSYEQYF
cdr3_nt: TGTGCCACCAGGCGGGGTAGCGGGGGCTCCTACGAGCAGTACTTC

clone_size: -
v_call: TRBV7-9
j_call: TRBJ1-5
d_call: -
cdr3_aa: CASSPTTLQGLNQPQHF
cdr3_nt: TGTGCCAGCAGCCCCACTACATTACAGGGTCTCAATCAGCCCCAGCATTTT

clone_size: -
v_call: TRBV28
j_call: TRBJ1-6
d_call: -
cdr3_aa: CASNHAAMSSSYNSPLHF
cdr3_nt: TGTGCCAGCAACCATGCGGCGATGTCGAGCTCCTATAATTCACCCCTCCACTTT

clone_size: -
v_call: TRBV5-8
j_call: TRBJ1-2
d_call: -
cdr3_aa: CASSPLYGYTF
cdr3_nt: TGTGCCAGCAGCCCCCTCTATGGCTACACCTTC

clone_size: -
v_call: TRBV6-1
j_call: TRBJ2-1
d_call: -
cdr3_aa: CASSEVRGIEQFF
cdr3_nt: TGTGCCAGCAGTGAAGTACGGGGGATTGAGCAGTTCTTC

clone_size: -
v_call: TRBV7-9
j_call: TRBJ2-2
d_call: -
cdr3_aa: CASSLWRGDRDNTGELFF
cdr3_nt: TGTGCCAGCAGCTTATGGCGGGGGGACAGAGATAACACCGGGGAGCTGTTTTTT

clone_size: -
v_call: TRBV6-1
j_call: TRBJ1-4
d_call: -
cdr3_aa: CASSIVATNEKLFF
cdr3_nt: TGTGCCAGCAGTATCGTTGCAACTAATGAAAAACTGTTTTTT

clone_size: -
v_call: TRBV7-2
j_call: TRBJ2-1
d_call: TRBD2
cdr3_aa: CASTWGLAGSEQFF
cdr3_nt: TGTGCCAGCACCTGGGGACTAGCGGGCTCAGAGCAGTTCTTC

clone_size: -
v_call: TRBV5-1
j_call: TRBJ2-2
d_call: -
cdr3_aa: CASSLQSRAGELFF
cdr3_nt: TGCGCCAGCAGCTTGCAATCCAGGGCCGGGGAGCTGTTTTTT

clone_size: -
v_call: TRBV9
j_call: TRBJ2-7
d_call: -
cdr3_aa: CASSVAGTREDGSGQYF
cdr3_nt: TGTGCCAGCAGCGTAGCTGGTACCAGGGAAGATGGTTCGGGGCAGTACTTC

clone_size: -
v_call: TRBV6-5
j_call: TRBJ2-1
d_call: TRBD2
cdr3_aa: CVRTSGRYEQFF
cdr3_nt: TGTGTCCGGACTAGCGGGAGGTATGAGCAGTTCTTC

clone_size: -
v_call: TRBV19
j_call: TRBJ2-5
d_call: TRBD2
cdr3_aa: CASSVGLAGGPEETQYF
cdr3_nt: TGTGCCAGTAGTGTGGGACTAGCGGGAGGCCCGGAAGAGACCCAGTACTTC

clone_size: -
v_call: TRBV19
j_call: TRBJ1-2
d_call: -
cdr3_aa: CASVSGMDYGYTF
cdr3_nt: TGTGCCAGTGTTTCAGGGATGGACTATGGCTACACCTTC

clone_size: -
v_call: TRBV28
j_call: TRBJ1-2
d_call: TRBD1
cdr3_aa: CAGQGRVTYGYTF
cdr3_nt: TGTGCCGGACAGGGTCGGGTTACCTATGGCTACACCTTC

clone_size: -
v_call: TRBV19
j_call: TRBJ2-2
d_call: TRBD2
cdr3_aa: CASRLAENTGELFF
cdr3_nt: TGTGCCAGTAGACTAGCGGAGAACACCGGGGAGCTGTTTTTT

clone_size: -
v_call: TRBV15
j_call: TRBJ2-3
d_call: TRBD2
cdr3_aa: CATSRDQEAGVSTDTQYF
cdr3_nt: TGTGCCACCAGCAGAGATCAAGAAGCGGGAGTCAGCACAGATACGCAGTATTTT

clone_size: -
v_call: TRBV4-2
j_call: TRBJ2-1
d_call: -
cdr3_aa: CASSPSESSYNEQFF
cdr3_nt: TGTGCCAGCAGCCCAAGCGAGAGCTCCTACAATGAGCAGTTCTTC

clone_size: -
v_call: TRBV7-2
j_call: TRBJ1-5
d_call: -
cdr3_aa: CASSLYGVSNQPQHF
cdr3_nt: TGTGCCAGCAGCTTGTACGGGGTTAGCAATCAGCCCCAGCATTTT

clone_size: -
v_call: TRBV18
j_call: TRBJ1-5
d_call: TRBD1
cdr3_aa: CASSEQGFDQPQHF
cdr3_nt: TGTGCCAGCTCAGAACAGGGGTTCGATCAGCCCCAGCATTTT

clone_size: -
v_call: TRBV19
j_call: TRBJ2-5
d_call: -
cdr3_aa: CASSISRSETQYF
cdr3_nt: TGTGCCAGTAGTATTTCGAGGAGCGAGACCCAGTACTTC

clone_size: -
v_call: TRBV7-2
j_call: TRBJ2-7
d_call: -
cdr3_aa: CASSLSRFSYEQYF
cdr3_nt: TGTGCCAGCAGCTTAAGCAGGTTTTCCTACGAGCAGTACTTC

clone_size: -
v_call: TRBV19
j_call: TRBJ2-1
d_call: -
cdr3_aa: CASSSGLRLHNEQFF
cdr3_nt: TGTGCCAGTAGTTCCGGGTTGCGCCTACACAATGAGCAGTTCTTC

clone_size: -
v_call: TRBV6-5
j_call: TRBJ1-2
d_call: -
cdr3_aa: CASSDSPANYGYTF
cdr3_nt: TGTGCCAGCAGCGACTCCCCAGCTAACTATGGCTACACCTTC

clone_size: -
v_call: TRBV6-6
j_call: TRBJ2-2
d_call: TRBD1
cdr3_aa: CASRRDRGPGELFF
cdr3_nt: TGTGCCAGCAGGAGGGACAGGGGTCCCGGGGAGCTGTTTTTT

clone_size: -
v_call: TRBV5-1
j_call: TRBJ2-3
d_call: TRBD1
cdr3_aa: CASSLGQGADTQYF
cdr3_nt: TGCGCCAGCAGCTTAGGACAGGGGGCAGATACGCAGTATTTT

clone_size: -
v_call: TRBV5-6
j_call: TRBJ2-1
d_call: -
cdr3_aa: CASSLGGSYNEQFF
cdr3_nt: TGTGCCAGCAGCTTAGGGGGCTCCTACAATGAGCAGTTCTTC

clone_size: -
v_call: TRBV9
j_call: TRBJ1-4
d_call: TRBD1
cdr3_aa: CASSPGTGDEKLFF
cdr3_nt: TGTGCCAGCAGCCCGGGGACAGGGGATGAAAAACTGTTTTTT

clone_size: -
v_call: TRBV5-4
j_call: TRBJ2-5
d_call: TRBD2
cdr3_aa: CASSLWLAGETQYF
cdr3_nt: TGTGCCAGCAGCTTGTGGCTAGCGGGTGAGACCCAGTACTTC

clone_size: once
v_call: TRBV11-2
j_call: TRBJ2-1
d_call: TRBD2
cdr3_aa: CASLGLAGNNEQFF
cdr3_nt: TGTGCCAGCCTAGGACTAGCGGGGAACAATGAGCAGTTCTTC

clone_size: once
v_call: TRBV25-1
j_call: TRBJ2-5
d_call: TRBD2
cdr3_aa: CASSEWGLAGVETQYF
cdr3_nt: TGTGCCAGCAGTGAATGGGGTCTAGCGGGGGTTGAGACCCAGTACTTC

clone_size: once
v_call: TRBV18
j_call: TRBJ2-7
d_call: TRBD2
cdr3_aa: CASSASGRTYEQYF
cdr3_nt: TGTGCCAGCTCAGCTAGCGGGAGAACGTACGAGCAGTACTTC

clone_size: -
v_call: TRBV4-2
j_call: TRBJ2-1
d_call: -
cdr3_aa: CASSPYRGGTYNEQFF
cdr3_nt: TGTGCCAGCAGCCCTTACCGAGGCGGGACCTACAATGAGCAGTTCTTC

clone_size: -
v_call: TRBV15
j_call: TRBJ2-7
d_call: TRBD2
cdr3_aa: CATSRVGTSYEQYF
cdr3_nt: TGTGCCACCAGCAGAGTGGGGACTAGCTACGAGCAGTACTTC

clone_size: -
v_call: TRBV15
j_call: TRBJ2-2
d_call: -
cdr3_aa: CATTSRVKDGELFF
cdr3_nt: TGTGCCACCACGAGCAGGGTTAAGGACGGGGAGCTGTTTTTT

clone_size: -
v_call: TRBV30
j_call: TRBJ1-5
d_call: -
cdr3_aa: CAWKSGGDQPQHF
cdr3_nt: TGTGCCTGGAAGTCAGGCGGGGATCAGCCCCAGCATTTT

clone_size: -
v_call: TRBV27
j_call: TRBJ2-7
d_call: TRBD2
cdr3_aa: CASSLYRPSGGRSSYEQYF
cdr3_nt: TGTGCCAGCAGTTTATATAGACCTAGCGGGGGCCGGAGCTCCTACGAGCAGTACTTC

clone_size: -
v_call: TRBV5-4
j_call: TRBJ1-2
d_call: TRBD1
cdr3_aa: CASSQGTGYGYTF
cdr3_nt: TGTGCCAGCAGCCAAGGGACAGGTTATGGCTACACCTTC

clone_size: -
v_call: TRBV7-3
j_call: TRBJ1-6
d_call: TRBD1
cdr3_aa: CASSSQGVISPLHF
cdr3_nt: TGTGCCAGCAGCTCACAGGGGGTTATATCACCCCTCCACTTT